These 23 T cell receptor beta chains were all obtained from the same sample, sequenced in a study of T cell repertoires in cytomegalovirus infection. In TCRdb, the reads were re-called with MiXCR into one record per CDR3 protein. The sample has fewer than 300,000 distinct CDR3 sequences; about 25% are singletons. Sequencing used PBMCs. The source of these receptors is a human donor in good health (CMV status not recorded). Some clones in this sample may be carry-over from other donors' samples.

This clonotype was detected a few times. This chain joins TRBV19 and TRBJ1-2, with a weak D call TRBD1 (5 bases). Trimming shortened V by 5 bases and J by 4 bases, and 11 bases separated the two germline ends. CDR1 and CDR2 (germline): LNHDA, SQIVND (reference sequence). The CDR3 spans 13 residues. The CDR3 reads CASSPDSLYGYTF. The CDR3 DNA reads as TGTGCCAGTAGTCCCGACAGTCTCTATGGCTACACCTTC. The whole variable domain, filled in from reference TRBV19 and TRBJ1-2, reads DGGITQSPKYLFRKEGQNVTLSCEQNLNHDAMYWYRQDPGQGLRLIYYSQIVNDFQKGDIAEGYSVSREKKESFPLTVTSAQKNPTAFYLCASSPDSLYGYTFGSGTRLTVV.

This clonotype was picked up one time. The J gene is TRBJ2-3, the V gene TRBV6-5, with TRBD2 matching 13 bases. In germline, CDR1 is MNHEY, CDR2 SVGAGI. CDR3 length: 15 amino acids. V shed 7 bases and J 4 bases; nucleotides not matched to a gene: 5. The CDR3 loop reads CASKVLAGGPDTQYF. CDR3 sequence (DNA): TGTGCCAGCAAGGTACTAGCGGGAGGGCCAGATACGCAGTATTTT.

The chain is built from TRBV20-1 and TRBJ2-3; TRBD2 matches 15 bases. The germline V gene encodes CDR1 DFQATT and CDR2 SNEGSKA (reference sequence). The CDR3 is 16 residues long. The CDR3 sequence: CSPSGTSGGPGDTQYF. The CDR3 nucleotides are TGCAGCCCTTCCGGGACTAGCGGGGGGCCGGGAGATACGCAGTATTTT.

The DNA of the CDR3 is TGCAGCGTTGCGTCGGTGGGTCCGTCCTACGAGCAGTACTTC. Translated: CSVASVGPSYEQYF. This chain links TRBV29-1 with TRBJ2-7; no reliable D call. Trimming left V 4 bases short and J 1 base short, with 14 bases between. Germline V gives CDR1 SQVTM, CDR2 ANQGSEA. The CDR3 spans 14 residues.

In this sample, this clonotype turned up a few times. V gene TRBV28 combines with J gene TRBJ1-6; the D gene is possibly TRBD1 (5 bases). Germline assignment: CDR1 MDHEN and CDR2 SYDVKM. The CDR3 consists of 15 residues. V was pared by 7 bases and J by 7 bases, with 17 bases between. The chain's CDR3 is CASILTGARNSPLHF. In DNA, the CDR3 is TGTGCCAGCATCCTTACAGGCGCCCGGAATTCACCCCTCCACTTT.

This clonotype was found many times. This CDR3 is CASTRQGGSYNEQFF. The DNA for the CDR3 is TGTGCCAGCACTCGACAGGGGGGTTCTTACAATGAGCAGTTCTTC. The chain joins TRBV28 to TRBJ2-1, with 9 bases fitting TRBD1. CDR3 length: 15 amino acids. Germline CDR1 reads MDHEN; CDR2 reads SYDVKM. The trim removed 7 bases at V and 4 bases at J, leaving 8 bases unmatched.

In this sample, this clonotype turned up many times. This sequence joins TRBV7-8 and TRBJ2-1; no reliable D call. V shed 2 bases and J shed 10 bases, with 6 bases lying between them. Germline lookup yields CDR1 SGHVS and CDR2 FQNEAQ. The CDR3 consists of 11 residues. The CDR3 protein is CASSLMTEQFF. In DNA, the CDR3 is TGTGCCAGCAGCTTAATGACGGAGCAGTTCTTC.

This clonotype has just a few counts. The V call is TRBV6-6, the J call TRBJ2-2; 7 nucleotides agree with TRBD1. Per the germline V gene, CDR1 is MNHNY and CDR2 is SVGAGI (reference sequence). CDR3 length equals 16 residues. After removal of 5 bases from V and 0 bases from J, the junction contained 6 bases not matched to a gene. Here the CDR3 reads CASSTNRGPNTGELFF. CDR3 DNA: TGTGCCAGCAGTACAAACAGGGGCCCGAACACCGGGGAGCTGTTTTTT.

This chain links TRBV28 with TRBJ2-7, with TRBD1 as a possible D gene (6 bases). The CDR3 length is 14 residues. Germline loops: CDR1 MDHEN, CDR2 SYDVKM. The ends were cut back, 1 base at V and 1 base at J, with 8 bases in the middle. The CDR3 loop reads CASSLLGTSYEQYF. CDR3 in DNA: TGTGCCAGCAGTTTATTGGGGACATCCTACGAGCAGTACTTC. Using reference TRBV28 and TRBJ2-7 for the parts outside the CDR3, the full variable domain is DVKVTQSSRYLVKRTGEKVFLECVQDMDHENMFWYRQDPGLGLRLIYFSYDVKMKEKGDIPEGYSVSREKKERFSLILESASTNQTSMYLCASSLLGTSYEQYFGPGTRLTVT.

This clonotype appeared many times. The chain has TRBV19 and TRBJ1-1; D is unclear. Germline assignment: CDR1 LNHDA and CDR2 SQIVND (reference sequence). V was shortened by 3 bases and J by 0 bases, with 5 bases between the two germline ends. This CDR3 has 13 residues. The CDR3 spells CASSILMNTEAFF. Here the CDR3 DNA reads TGTGCCAGTAGTATTTTGATGAACACTGAAGCTTTCTTT.

The chain carries TRBV28 and TRBJ2-3; 8 positions agree with TRBD1. The CDR3 has 14 residues. Germline V gene sequence: CDR1 MDHEN, CDR2 SYDVKM. After removal of 3 bases from V and 4 bases from J, the junction contained 3 bases not matched to a gene. The CDR3 nucleotides read TGTGCCAGCAGTTTGGCAGGGGGCGCAGATACGCAGTATTTT. Its protein product is CASSLAGGADTQYF.

V is TRBV2 and J is TRBJ2-7, with 11 bases fitting TRBD1. Germline assignment: CDR1 SNHLY and CDR2 FYNNEI. The CDR3 length is 15 residues. V lost 5 bases, J lost 7 bases, and 10 bases stayed unmatched. The CDR3 loop reads CASSPPGQGAGEQYF. In nucleotides, the CDR3 is TGTGCCAGCAGTCCCCCCGGACAGGGGGCGGGGGAGCAGTACTTC. Using reference TRBV2 and TRBJ2-7 for the parts outside the CDR3, the full variable domain is EPEVTQTPSHQVTQMGQEVILRCVPISNHLYFYWYRQILGQKVEFLVSFYNNEISEKSEIFDDQFSVERPDGSNFTLKIRSTKLEDSAMYFCASSPPGQGAGEQYFGPGTRLTVT.

The chain is built from TRBV7-3 and TRBJ1-4; TRBD1 aligns across 9 bases. CDR3 length: 16 residues. Germline CDR1 and CDR2: SGHTA and FQGTGA. Trimming cost V 3 bases and J 8 bases; bases outside gene matches: 10. CDR3 in DNA: TGTGCCAGCAGCTTCCACCTGGGACAGGGTGAAGAAAAACTGTTTTTT. Translated, it gives CASSFHLGQGEEKLFF.

This clonotype was seen a handful of times. The chain uses TRBV7-2 and TRBJ2-5; D is tentatively TRBD1 or TRBD2 (6 bases each). The CDR3 totals 13 residues. Germline-derived CDR1 and CDR2 are SGHTA and FQGNSA. Trimming left V 8 bases short and J 4 bases short, with 14 bases between. CDR3 in amino acids: CASEAGGGETQYF. CDR3 in DNA: TGTGCCAGCGAGGCCGGAGGGGGAGAGACCCAGTACTTC.

The rearrangement links TRBV12-3 or TRBV12-4 to TRBJ1-5, with 7 nucleotides matching TRBD1. This CDR3 has 14 amino acids. The junction had 6 bases not matched to a gene; V was cut back by 6 bases and J by 4 bases. The CDR3 region is CASRHRGSNQPQHF. CDR3 nucleotides: TGTGCCAGCAGACACAGGGGTTCGAATCAGCCCCAGCATTTT.

This clonotype was counted a few times. The genes are TRBV18 and TRBJ2-6; possibly TRBD1 for D (6 bases). The germline V and J ends were trimmed by 3 bases and 0 bases, with 9 bases remaining between them. The germline CDR1 and CDR2 sequences are KGHSH and LQKENI. The CDR3 length is 16 residues. CDR3 in amino acids: CASSPSDSSGANVLTF. DNA of the CDR3: TGTGCCAGCTCACCCTCGGACAGCTCTGGGGCCAACGTCCTGACTTTC.

This clonotype was recorded many times. The rearrangement links TRBV12-3 or TRBV12-4 to TRBJ2-6; the D gene is possibly TRBD1 (5 bases). V shed 0 bases and J shed 4 bases, with 7 bases lying between them. The length of the CDR3 is 15 residues. The CDR3 sequence: CASSLAGVGANVLTF. CDR3 nucleotides: TGTGCCAGCAGTTTAGCAGGGGTCGGGGCCAACGTCCTGACTTTC.

The chain couples TRBV9 to TRBJ2-2, with unresolved D. V was cut by 7 bases and J by 1 base, with 8 bases left in between. Germline CDR1 reads SGDLS; CDR2 reads YYNGEE. The length of the CDR3 is 13 residues. In DNA form, the CDR3 reads TGTGCCAGCGGACGGCAGAACACCGGGGAGCTGTTTTTT. Its protein product is CASGRQNTGELFF.

The chain combines TRBV29-1 with TRBJ1-1; 10 bases agree with TRBD1. Trimming removed 6 bases from V and 1 base from J; junction bases left unmatched: 2. The germline V gene encodes CDR1 SQVTM and CDR2 ANQGSEA. The CDR3 consists of 13 residues. Written as DNA, the CDR3 is TGCAGCGTCTGGACAGGGGGGAACACTGAAGCTTTCTTT. It encodes CSVWTGGNTEAFF.

V usage is TRBV6-2 or TRBV6-3 and J usage is TRBJ2-1; D is ambiguous. Germline V gene lookup returns CDR1 MNHEY and CDR2 SVGEGT. The CDR3 sequence is 13 residues long. The V end was cut by 6 bases, the J end by 2 bases, with 8 bases between. The CDR3 is CASSYRAYNEQFF. In nucleotides, the CDR3 is TGTGCCAGCAGCTATCGGGCCTACAATGAGCAGTTCTTC.

This chain links TRBV6-5 with TRBJ1-1; possible D gene TRBD1, 6 bases. Trimming cost V 5 bases and J 3 bases, with 16 bases left between them. The CDR3 is 15 residues long. Germline values: CDR1 MNHEY, CDR2 SVGAGI. The CDR3, as DNA: TGTGCCAGCAGTGTCAGGCAAGGGGGGTACACTGAAGCTTTCTTT. Translating gives CASSVRQGGYTEAFF.

CDR3 sequence reads: CSAKPLGTGLVEAFF. In DNA form, the CDR3 reads TGCAGTGCTAAACCCCTCGGGACAGGGTTAGTTGAAGCTTTCTTT. The J gene is TRBJ1-1, the V gene TRBV20-1; 9 bases agree with TRBD1. CDR1 is DFQATT and CDR2 is SNEGSKA in the germline V gene (reference sequence). The CDR3 has 15 amino acids. Trimming cost V 4 bases and J 7 bases; bases outside gene matches: 13.

This chain joins TRBV14 and TRBJ1-1; perhaps TRBD1 as D (6 bases). Germline lookup yields CDR1 SGHDN and CDR2 FVKESK. The length of the CDR3 is 14 residues. Deletions cut 0 bases from V and 7 bases from J, with 12 bases between. The chain's CDR3 is CASSQEGRGNEAFF. As DNA, the CDR3 is TGTGCCAGCAGCCAAGAGGGCAGGGGTAATGAAGCTTTCTTT.